This T cell receptor (beta chain) was sequenced for a study of human T cells and chemical hapten exposure. Described time point: patch test 1, 2 weeks after DPC sensitization. The treatment is: therapeutic diphenylcyclopropenone sensitization with weekly scalp DPC. V dropped 5 bases and J dropped 4 bases, with 19 bases sitting between them. Per germline, CDR1 SGHDN and CDR2 FVKESK. The CDR3 covers 16 residues. MiXCR was run by TCRdb on the RACE reads, yielding one entry per CDR3 protein. The sample contains nearly 350,000 distinct CDR3 sequences, 6% to 8.5% of which appear only once. This clonotype was seen many times.

The rearrangement links TRBV14 to TRBJ2-3; perhaps TRBD1 as D (6 bases). The sequences come from whole blood, collected in connection with sensitization to the hapten diphenylcyclopropenone (DPC). The sequence was collected from a woman aged 18-29 years with alopecia areata. Some clones in this sample may be carry-over from other donors' samples. DNA for the CDR3: TGTGCCAGCAGCGTACACAGGGCCCCGAGGGCAGATACGCAGTATTTT. Amino acids: CASSVHRAPRADTQYF.